The rows below give T cell receptor beta chains drawn from one sample of a study of beta chain features in type 1 diabetes. The data were produced by immunoSEQ multiplex PCR, yet TCRdb's version contains in-frame clones alone and is incomplete. The data hold under 400,000 clones, with roughly 12% observed a single time. Sequenced input: naive CD4+ T cells from blood. The receptor source for this set is a woman in her late teens or twenties with type 1 diabetes. CDR3s include the opening cysteine and the closing phenylalanine or tryptophan. A D gene is named only where the DNA matches it firmly. Clone sizes are given selectively: once, few, many, or a class where the clone is expanded.

j_call clone_size v_call d_call cdr3_aa cdr3_nt
TRBJ1-2 . TRBV18 TRBD1 CASSQRTGVNYGYTF TGTGCCAGCTCACAGCGGACAGGGGTTAACTATGGCTACACCTTC
TRBJ2-7 . TRBV27 TRBD1 CASSLGGKGEQYF TGTGCCAGCAGTCTAGGGGGCAAGGGCGAGCAGTACTTC
TRBJ2-1 . TRBV18 TRBD1 CASSPTGFEEQFF TGTGCCAGCTCACCGACAGGGTTTGAGGAGCAGTTCTTC
TRBJ1-2 few TRBV7-2 . CASSGRLGADYGYTF TGTGCCAGCAGCGGGCGCCTGGGGGCGGACTATGGCTACACCTTC
TRBJ1-2 few TRBV5-1 TRBD1 CASSPGQGGYGYTF TGCGCCAGCAGCCCGGGACAGGGGGGCTATGGCTACACCTTC
TRBJ2-5 few TRBV29-1 TRBD2 CSVGLAGETQYF TGCAGCGTCGGACTAGCGGGAGAGACCCAGTACTTC
TRBJ2-7 . TRBV6-6 TRBD1 CASSGGYEQYF TGTGCCAGTTCAGGGGGCTACGAGCAGTACTTC
TRBJ2-3 . TRBV4-1 TRBD2 CASSQDWRTSGTTDTQYF TGCGCCAGCAGCCAAGATTGGAGGACTAGCGGGACCACAGATACGCAGTATTTT
TRBJ2-5 few TRBV6-6 . CASRDSGVQETQYF TGTGCCAGCAGGGACAGTGGTGTCCAAGAGACCCAGTACTTC
TRBJ1-2 . TRBV19 TRBD1 CASSRQGQGYTF TGTGCCAGTAGTCGCCAGGGACAGGGCTACACCTTC
TRBJ1-2 few TRBV15 . CATSTLGVGTSNYGYTF TGTGCCACCAGCACCCTGGGAGTTGGGACTTCGAACTATGGCTACACCTTC
TRBJ1-1 few TRBV7-9 TRBD1 CASRYSGQGTEAFF TGTGCCAGCAGGTATTCGGGACAGGGGACAGAAGCTTTCTTT
TRBJ2-2 few TRBV5-1 . CASSLGGIRSGELFF TGCGCCAGCAGCTTGGGCGGGATACGATCCGGGGAGCTGTTTTTT
TRBJ2-2 . TRBV28 TRBD1 CASSPLDRTNTGELFF TGTGCCAGCAGTCCCCTGGACAGGACAAACACCGGGGAGCTGTTTTTT
TRBJ2-3 few TRBV19 TRBD2 CASRGGGPTDTQYF TGTGCCAGTAGGGGCGGGGGTCCCACAGATACGCAGTATTTT
TRBJ1-3 few TRBV12-5 . CASGLTGTAGTIYF TGTGCTAGTGGCCTTACCGGGACTGCCGGCACCATATATTTT
TRBJ2-7 . TRBV28 . CASREGALEQYF TGTGCCAGCAGGGAAGGGGCTTTGGAGCAGTACTTC
TRBJ1-2 . TRBV2 . CASSELGDYGYTF TGTGCCAGCAGTGAATTGGGAGACTATGGCTACACCTTC
TRBJ2-1 . TRBV2 . CAHRRDLNNEQFF TGTGCCCACCGCCGGGACTTGAACAATGAGCAGTTCTTC
TRBJ1-1 few TRBV28 . CASSLAGRNTEAFF TGTGCCAGCAGTTTGGCAGGAAGGAACACTGAAGCTTTCTTT
TRBJ2-1 . TRBV9 . CASSVGAANNEQFF TGTGCCAGCAGCGTAGGGGCAGCAAACAATGAGCAGTTCTTC
TRBJ2-3 . TRBV2 TRBD2 CASSRTSGTDTQYF TGTGCCAGCAGCAGGACTAGCGGCACAGATACGCAGTATTTT
TRBJ1-2 few TRBV5-6 TRBD1 CASSPGQVGYTF TGTGCCAGCAGCCCGGGACAGGTCGGCTACACCTTC
TRBJ2-1 . TRBV11-3 TRBD1 CASSLERQGTNEQFF TGTGCCAGCAGCTTAGAAAGACAGGGTACAAATGAGCAGTTCTTC
TRBJ1-2 few TRBV29-1 . CSLWTPGSSGYTF TGCAGCTTATGGACACCAGGTTCTTCTGGCTACACCTTC
TRBJ1-5 . TRBV7-2 . CASSLIRNQPQHF TGTGCCAGCAGCTTAATCAGGAATCAGCCCCAGCATTTT
TRBJ1-1 . TRBV7-9 . CASSSWAGDTEAFF TGTGCCAGCAGCTCCTGGGCAGGGGACACTGAAGCTTTCTTT
TRBJ2-7 few TRBV29-1 TRBD1 CSVAGTGSSEQYF TGCAGCGTCGCCGGGACAGGGTCGAGCGAGCAGTACTTC
TRBJ2-2 . TRBV14 TRBD2 CATSTLAGGANTGELFF TGTGCCACCTCAACGCTAGCGGGGGGTGCGAACACCGGGGAGCTGTTTTTT
TRBJ2-2 . TRBV19 TRBD1 CASHDRGTGELFF TGTGCCAGTCACGACAGGGGCACCGGGGAGCTGTTTTTT
TRBJ2-1 . TRBV19 . CASSPAGVLTSYNEQFF TGTGCCAGTAGTCCTGCAGGGGTCCTCACCTCCTACAATGAGCAGTTCTTC
TRBJ2-7 few TRBV4-3 . CASSPSYSSYEQYF TGCGCCAGCAGCCCTTCGTACAGCTCCTACGAGCAGTACTTC
TRBJ1-2 . TRBV7-9 . CASSPPGVAGGYTF TGTGCCAGCAGCCCCCCTGGGGTTGCGGGCGGCTACACCTTC
TRBJ2-1 . TRBV7-9 . CASSLRSTDNEQFF TGTGCCAGCAGCCTGAGGTCAACGGACAATGAGCAGTTCTTC
TRBJ2-7 few TRBV4-3 . CASSQGAGSSSYEQYF TGCGCCAGCAGCCAAGGGGCGGGGTCGAGCTCCTACGAGCAGTACTTC
TRBJ2-5 . TRBV7-9 . CASSPGEGGRETQYF TGTGCCAGCAGCCCAGGGGAAGGCGGTCGAGAGACCCAGTACTTC
TRBJ2-5 few TRBV9 . CASSPRGYQETQYF TGTGCCAGCAGCCCCAGAGGGTACCAAGAGACCCAGTACTTC
TRBJ2-5 few TRBV7-9 TRBD2 CASSPRLRAGEGETQYF TGTGCCAGCAGCCCCCGGTTGCGAGCGGGAGAGGGGGAGACCCAGTACTTC
TRBJ2-1 . TRBV7-8 TRBD1 CASSLQGAVGYNEQFF TGTGCCAGCAGCTTACAGGGGGCGGTGGGCTACAATGAGCAGTTCTTC
TRBJ2-5 . TRBV7-7 . CASSLGVSPQETQYF TGTGCTAGCAGCTTAGGTGTGAGCCCTCAAGAGACCCAGTACTTC
TRBJ2-7 few TRBV6-6 . CASNRDSSYEQYF TGTGCCAGTAACAGGGATAGCTCCTACGAGCAGTACTTC
TRBJ2-3 few TRBV5-1 TRBD2 CASRQTSGNTDTQYF TGCGCCAGCAGACAGACTAGCGGTAACACAGATACGCAGTATTTT
TRBJ1-1 few TRBV19 . CASSIGDYWAGDTEAFF TGTGCCAGTAGTATAGGGGACTATTGGGCAGGTGACACTGAAGCTTTCTTT
TRBJ2-1 few TRBV21-1 . CASIGRNEQFF TGTGCCAGCATTGGCAGAAATGAGCAGTTCTTC
TRBJ1-2 . TRBV6-6 . CASNDWGYSYTF TGTGCCAGCAACGACTGGGGCTATAGCTACACCTTC
TRBJ2-3 . TRBV9 TRBD2 CASRPGTSRDTQYF TGTGCCAGCAGACCCGGGACTAGCAGGGATACGCAGTATTTT
TRBJ2-6 . TRBV6-1 TRBD1 CASSERTGRGSGANVLTF TGTGCCAGCAGTGAAAGGACAGGTCGGGGCTCTGGGGCCAACGTCCTGACTTTC
TRBJ1-5 . TRBV25-1 . CASSETGLGQPQHF TGTGCCAGCAGTGAAACAGGGCTCGGTCAGCCCCAGCATTTT
TRBJ2-6 . TRBV11-3 . CASSSRGAGANVLTF TGTGCCAGCAGCTCCAGGGGCGCTGGGGCCAACGTCCTGACTTTC
TRBJ2-7 few TRBV7-9 . CASSLNRLGAYEQYF TGTGCCAGCAGCTTAAACAGGCTAGGGGCCTACGAGCAGTACTTC
TRBJ2-1 . TRBV7-9 . CAYSSGEQFF TGTGCCTACAGCAGCGGTGAGCAGTTCTTC
TRBJ2-1 few TRBV19 TRBD2 CASSMWLAGLYNEQFF TGTGCCAGTAGTATGTGGCTAGCGGGGCTATACAATGAGCAGTTCTTC
TRBJ1-1 . TRBV30 TRBD1 CAYHRGLPKNTEAFF TGTGCCTATCACAGGGGGCTACCGAAAAACACTGAAGCTTTCTTT
TRBJ1-2 few TRBV5-1 . CASSLDSPNYGYTF TGCGCCAGCAGCTTGGACAGTCCGAACTATGGCTACACCTTC
TRBJ1-2 . TRBV7-9 TRBD1 CASSRDRVAYGYTF TGTGCCAGCAGCCGAGACAGGGTGGCCTATGGCTACACCTTC
TRBJ1-2 few TRBV29-1 TRBD1 CSVTEETGGPYGYTF TGCAGCGTTACGGAGGAGACAGGGGGTCCTTATGGCTACACCTTC
TRBJ2-7 . TRBV7-2 . CASSLVGGELYEQYF TGTGCCAGCAGCTTAGTTGGCGGGGAACTCTACGAGCAGTACTTC